Given below is one TCR beta chain in context. Its antigen has not been determined. Base qualities are not provided; no much larger clone lies one nucleotide away. These data belong to a study of shared clonotypes between healthy human individuals (TCRdb year 2020). Broadly, across the study: A couple of women and a few men aged 18 to 49 years were included in the cohort. Per donor, three plates each were used for CD4 naive and CD4 memory, two for CD8 naive, and one for CD8 memory. Blood TCR repertoires of five healthy adults were deeply sequenced to estimate repertoire size and the extent of clonotype sharing between individuals. Leukapheresis yielded between about 0.85 and 9.5 billion PBMCs per donor. Libraries were prepared and TCR repertoires were sequenced by different laboratories using diverse techniques, in order to increase sequencing depth and limit assay-specific biases.

Donors were healthy HIV-negative adults with no recently reported acute infections or vaccinations. All donors were Caucasian adults living in Nashville, Tennessee, USA. CD4+ T cells were enriched by magnetic negative selection; naive cells were then positively selected on CD45RA, and the negative fraction formed the memory subset. Blood was obtained by leukapheresis, after which PBMCs were separated by Ficoll-Histopaque density gradient centrifugation and cryopreserved in liquid nitrogen vapor phase. Analytical flow cytometry was used to check the purity and quantity of each magnetically sorted T cell population. Each sorted fraction had its genomic DNA isolated and then quantified by UV absorbance on a Nanodrop 2000c. Using the deep immunoSEQ assay, TCR CDR3 regions were amplified from genomic DNA by multiplex PCR. Extracted genomic DNA from each cell subset was distributed evenly across all wells of several immunoSEQ 96-well plates, and each plate was treated as a replicate. For sorted subsets, each replicate PCR was loaded with 200 ng genomic DNA, equivalent to about 33,000 T cell genomes. Purified libraries were quantified with a Qubit 3.0 fluorometer, sized on a Bioanalyzer 2100, and re-quantified with the KAPA Library Quantification kit. Every immunoSEQ 96-well plate was sequenced on a separate single-read 150-cycle Illumina NextSeq 550 flow cell. As for the authors' bioinformatics: Because only junctional sequences without quality scores were contained in the immunoSEQ output, filtering matching that applied to full-length reads could not be performed. To assign V/J genes and CDR3, sequences were annotated against IMGT germline references using PyIR, a Python wrapper for IgBLAST v1.9. Reads were removed for weak V/J assignments (E-value above 1e-6), missing CDR3, stop codons, out-of-frame junctions, or ambiguous translated residues. V3J clonotypes were defined by identical inferred V gene, J gene, and CDR3 amino acid sequence. To compute the percentage overlap between repertoires, the number of shared unique clonotypes was divided by the size of the smaller repertoire. Three approaches were used to assess repertoire richness: RTK rarefaction, the Chao1 estimator, and Recon v2.1 estimates of unobserved clonotypes. Generation probabilities were computed with OLGA for all TCRbeta clonotypes obtained by the gDNA method from four donors. TCRdb holds this immuneACCESS table with in-frame rearrangements only. Some clones are missing; in checked studies, unresolved V genes explain under half, and the rest has no known cause. The DNA gave D and trimming, while V, J and clone size come from that table. The sample table shows 2 million to 3 million clones, and under 95% are seen once. The ten largest clones take up roughly 0.36% of the sample.

Summary of the overall study and its limitations: About 4.5% of naive CD4, 3.5% of naive CD8, about 2.1% of memory CD4, and 0.35% to 0.5% of memory CD8 clonotypes were shared across several donors. Naive subsets generally had larger estimated clonotype richness than memory subsets. Clonotypes shared by all four sorted-subset donors showed higher generation probabilities than non-shared clonotypes. Pairwise subsampling indicated that sequencing depth was expected to affect the degree of clonotype sharing among donors. Even with the large sequencing depth, rarefaction of the sorted-subset datasets indicated that sequencing was incomplete. Only blood was sampled, and tissue TCR repertoires likely differ from those in blood. The genetic and exposure-history diversity represented was limited by the small number of donors.

Trimming at the junction amounts to 0 bases on V and 8 bases on J, and the germline ends lie 10 bases apart. Including the terminal cysteine and phenylalanine, the CDR3 comprises 13 residues. The only DNA kept is the CDR3, 39 bases in frame from the first base. The germline V gene supplies CDR1 SGHAT and CDR2 FQNNGV. The sequenced sample consisted of naive CD4+ T cells from PBMCs. Taken with the paper, the label for cell subset or site translates to: CD45RA+ positively selected. The sequence came from a man between 18 and 35 years old in good health. Some clones in this sample may be carry-over from other donors' samples. In this chain, TRBV11-2 is recombined with TRBJ1-1, with the D gene uncertain. CDR3 region: CASSLERGREAFF. The bases are TGTGCCAGCAGCTTAGAACGCGGCAGAGAAGCTTTCTTT.